This TCR beta chain was identified during a study of shared clonotypes between healthy human individuals. Study details: Samples came from two female and three male donors aged 18 to 49.

Data came from immunoSEQ multiplex PCR; TCRdb stores just in-frame clones and leaves some out. This repertoire shows some 1,900,000 clones, around 96% found once; its top ten account for 1.2%. Germline V gene lookup returns CDR1 LGHNA and CDR2 YSLEER. With 0 bases clipped from V and 4 bases from J, the junction kept 8 bases outside the gene matches. This CDR3 has 17 residues. CD45RO negativity and positive selection for CCR7 defined naive CD8 cells, a population that excluded terminally differentiated effector memory CD45RA+ cells. Donors comprised healthy HIV-negative adults lacking recent acute infections or vaccinations. Donors were Caucasian adults residing in Nashville, Tennessee, USA.

The chain recombines TRBV4-3 with TRBJ2-2, with 7 nucleotides matching TRBD2. The receptor was derived from a young man in good health. Specimen: naive CD8+ T cells sorted from blood. The CDR3: CASSQDLGLSSTGELFF. Written as DNA, the CDR3 is TGCGCCAGCAGCCAAGATTTGGGACTATCTTCCACCGGGGAGCTGTTTTTT.